These 20 T cell receptor beta chains were sequenced from one sample in a study of blood T cells in healthy people across ages. Primed by a sample-barcoded 5' primer and a J-beta primer mix, a second PCR proceeded for roughly 7 to 11 cycles. TCRdb redid the calling of the 5' RACE reads with MiXCR, one entry per CDR3 protein. The table records about 1.1 million distinct CDR3 sequences, 35% to 40% of them present only once. The specimen was blood. All receptors come from a man aged 18 to 35 in good health.

The chain links TRBV27 to TRBJ1-5; 9 bases align to TRBD1. The CDR3 loop spans 16 amino acids. Trimming at V came to 5 bases and at J to 3 bases, leaving 8 bases not matched to a gene. CDR1 and CDR2 from the germline V gene are MNHEY and SMNVEV (reference sequence). Written as DNA, the CDR3 is TGTGCCAGCAGTCCCTCCGGGACAGGGAACAATCAGCCCCAGCATTTT. It codes for CASSPSGTGNNQPQHF.

V is TRBV30 and J is TRBJ1-2, with D possibly TRBD1 on 5 matching bases. The CDR3 covers 11 residues. Germline V gene sequence: CDR1 GTSNPN, CDR2 SVGIG (reference sequence). Trimming pared 7 bases from V and 4 bases from J, leaving 10 bases between. The chain's CDR3 is CAYQGLYGYTF. CDR3 bases: TGTGCCTACCAGGGACTCTATGGCTACACCTTC.

This clonotype has a handful of counts. The gene calls are TRBV12-5 and TRBJ2-3; D gene uncertain. Deletions cut 7 bases from V and 1 base from J, with 18 bases between. This CDR3 region has 16 residues. In germline, CDR1 is LGHNT, CDR2 FRNRAP. CDR3 amino acids: CASATGLTTGTDTQYF. The CDR3 DNA reads as TGTGCTAGTGCCACGGGCCTCACGACGGGCACAGATACGCAGTATTTT.

This chain connects TRBV28 to TRBJ1-1; TRBD1 matches at 7 bases. The junction had 14 bases not matched to a gene; V was cut back by 8 bases and J by 2 bases. Germline loops: CDR1 MDHEN, CDR2 SYDVKM. The CDR3 is 16 amino acids. This CDR3 is CASERARRQGNTEAFF. Here the CDR3 DNA reads TGTGCCAGCGAGAGGGCTCGACGACAGGGAAACACTGAAGCTTTCTTT.

The chain recombines TRBV12-3 or TRBV12-4 with TRBJ2-4; maybe TRBD2 (5 bases). V was cut by 11 bases and J by 4 bases, with 18 bases left in between. The CDR3 loop spans 14 amino acids. CDR3 amino acids: CASSERYEKNIQYF. For the CDR3, the DNA is TGTGCCTCCTCGGAGCGGTATGAGAAAAACATTCAGTACTTC.

This clonotype was observed a few times. The chain couples TRBV4-1 to TRBJ1-2; D is ambiguous. Germline assignment: CDR1 MGHRA and CDR2 YSYEKL. This CDR3 has 14 residues. Trimming left V 4 bases short and J 3 bases short, with 12 bases between. CDR3 nucleotide sequence: TGCGCCAGCAGCCCGAACCAAGGCCACTATGGCTACACCTTC. Its translation is CASSPNQGHYGYTF.

The chain recombines TRBV3-1 with TRBJ2-1; tentative D call: TRBD2 (6 bases). Germline CDR1 is LGHDT and CDR2 is YNNKEL (reference sequence). Trimming took off 0 bases at V and 8 bases at J, with 20 bases between the two ends. The CDR3 is 17 residues long. The CDR3 DNA reads TGTGCCAGCAGCCAAGATACTAGCCGGCCAGTGGCTGATGAGCAGTTCTTC. Translated: CASSQDTSRPVADEQFF.

This clonotype was seen a few times. The genes are TRBV21-1 and TRBJ2-7; the D call TRBD2 from the table was never checked on the DNA. TRBV21-1 is a listed pseudogene. The CDR3 covers 17 residues. CDR3 DNA sequence: TGTGCCAGCAGCAAAGGGACCCAGCGGGGGAACTCCTACGAGCAGTACTTC. Amino acids: CASSKGTQRGNSYEQYF.

The rearrangement joins TRBV10-3 to TRBJ2-1; no reliable D call. The tail of the sequence fits TRBJ2-7 better, so the J call may be wrong. The germline V gene encodes CDR1 ENHRY and CDR2 SYGVKD. CDR3 size: 15 residues. CDR3 DNA sequence: TGTGCCATCAGTGACGGGCAAGGACCCTACAATGAGCAGTACTTC. Translation: CAISDGQGPYNEQYF.

The genes are TRBV20-1 and TRBJ1-1, with a weak D call TRBD1 (5 bases). The CDR3 totals 14 residues. CDR1 and CDR2 (germline): DFQATT, SNEGSKA (reference sequence). The V and J ends lost 1 base and 0 bases respectively, with 9 bases between them. For the CDR3, the DNA is TGCAGTGCTAGAGGTAGGGGTATGAACACTGAAGCTTTCTTT. As protein: CSARGRGMNTEAFF.

The V and J genes are TRBV20-1 and TRBJ2-7, with D possibly being TRBD2 (5 bases). The CDR3 contains 13 residues. V shed 6 bases and J shed 3 bases, with 15 bases lying between them. Germline V gene data show CDR1 as DFQATT and CDR2 as SNEGSKA (reference sequence). The CDR3: CSANPGTLYEQYF. The DNA of the CDR3 is TGCAGTGCAAACCCGGGAACCCTCTACGAGCAGTACTTC.

This clonotype has a handful of counts. The chain couples TRBV10-3 to TRBJ1-5, with D unresolved. Deletions cut 4 bases from V and 0 bases from J, with 10 bases between. The CDR3 spans 15 residues. The germline CDR1 and CDR2 sequences are ENHRY and SYGVKD. CDR3: CAISGSTVSNQPQHF. The CDR3 region has the DNA TGTGCCATCAGTGGGAGTACCGTTAGCAATCAGCCCCAGCATTTT.

This clonotype showed up just a few times. The chain joins TRBV20-1 to TRBJ2-3; 8 bases are a match to TRBD2. The CDR3 is 14 amino acids. The J segment lost 3 bases and the V segment lost 3 bases, leaving 5 bases of the junction unmatched. Germline lookup yields CDR1 DFQATT and CDR2 SNEGSKA (reference sequence). The CDR3 is CSASTGLGTDTQYF. CDR3 nucleotides: TGCAGTGCTAGTACGGGACTAGGAACAGATACGCAGTATTTT.

CDR3 sequence: CASSERTEHEKLFF. DNA of the CDR3: TGTGCCAGCAGTGAACGGACAGAACATGAAAAACTGTTTTTT. The chain couples TRBV2 to TRBJ1-4; perhaps TRBD1 as D (6 bases). Trimming pared 2 bases from V and 6 bases from J, leaving 10 bases between. The CDR3 has 14 residues. The germline CDR1 and CDR2 sequences are SNHLY and FYNNEI.

V usage is TRBV20-1 and J usage is TRBJ1-1; no clear D. V lost 6 bases, J lost 6 bases, and 8 bases lay in between. The CDR3 runs to 10 residues. Germline lookup yields CDR1 DFQATT and CDR2 SNEGSKA (reference sequence). CDR3 nucleotides: TGCAGTGCCGGGTATGCTGAAGCTTTCTTT. It translates to CSAGYAEAFF.

This chain connects TRBV5-1 to TRBJ1-5; TRBD1 is a possible D gene (5 bases). The V end lost 0 bases, the J end lost 0 bases, and 10 bases lay between the germline ends. This CDR3 contains 16 residues. Germline CDR1 SGHRS, CDR2 YFSETQ. CDR3 sequence: CASSLAPGPSNQPQHF. The CDR3 DNA reads TGCGCCAGCAGCTTGGCCCCAGGGCCTAGCAATCAGCCCCAGCATTTT. Full variable domain (outside the CDR3, taken from reference TRBV5-1 and TRBJ1-5): KAGVTQTPRYLIKTRGQQVTLSCSPISGHRSVSWYQQTPGQGLQFLFEYFSETQRNKGNFPGRFSGRQFSNSRSEMNVSTLELGDSALYLCASSLAPGPSNQPQHFGDGTRLSIL.

The rearrangement links TRBV10-3 to TRBJ2-7; 7 bases are shared with TRBD1. This CDR3 comprises 14 residues. In germline, CDR1 is ENHRY, CDR2 SYGVKD. J lost 2 bases, V lost 0 bases, and 1 base had no gene match. The CDR3, as DNA: TGTGCCATCAGTGAGTCGACAGGGACCTACGAGCAGTACTTC. Translating gives CAISESTGTYEQYF.

The V call is TRBV29-1, the J call TRBJ1-1, with 8 bases fitting TRBD1. Looked up from germline, CDR1 is SQVTM and CDR2 is ANQGSEA. The CDR3 has 15 residues. V was clipped by 6 bases and J by 6 bases; unmatched bases: 15. CDR3 nucleotide sequence: TGCAGCGTAGCCCAGCAAAGACAGGGGTGGGCTGAAGCTTTCTTT. As protein: CSVAQQRQGWAEAFF.

This clonotype turned up a few times. The J gene is TRBJ1-1, the V gene TRBV12-3 or TRBV12-4; 8 positions match TRBD1. V shed 6 bases and J 0 bases; nucleotides not matched to a gene: 12. CDR3 size: 17 residues. CDR3 in amino acids: CASSHRAGGLVNTEAFF. The CDR3 coding sequence is TGTGCCAGCAGCCATCGCGCAGGGGGCTTGGTGAACACTGAAGCTTTCTTT.

The V call is TRBV20-1, the J call TRBJ2-1; D might be TRBD1 (5 bases). The CDR3 contains 16 residues. Deletions cut 2 bases from V and 5 bases from J, with 19 bases between. Per germline, CDR1 DFQATT and CDR2 SNEGSKA (reference sequence). The CDR3 is CSARTPGRAGNNEQFF. In nucleotides, the CDR3 is TGCAGTGCTAGAACCCCCGGACGAGCAGGGAACAATGAGCAGTTCTTC.